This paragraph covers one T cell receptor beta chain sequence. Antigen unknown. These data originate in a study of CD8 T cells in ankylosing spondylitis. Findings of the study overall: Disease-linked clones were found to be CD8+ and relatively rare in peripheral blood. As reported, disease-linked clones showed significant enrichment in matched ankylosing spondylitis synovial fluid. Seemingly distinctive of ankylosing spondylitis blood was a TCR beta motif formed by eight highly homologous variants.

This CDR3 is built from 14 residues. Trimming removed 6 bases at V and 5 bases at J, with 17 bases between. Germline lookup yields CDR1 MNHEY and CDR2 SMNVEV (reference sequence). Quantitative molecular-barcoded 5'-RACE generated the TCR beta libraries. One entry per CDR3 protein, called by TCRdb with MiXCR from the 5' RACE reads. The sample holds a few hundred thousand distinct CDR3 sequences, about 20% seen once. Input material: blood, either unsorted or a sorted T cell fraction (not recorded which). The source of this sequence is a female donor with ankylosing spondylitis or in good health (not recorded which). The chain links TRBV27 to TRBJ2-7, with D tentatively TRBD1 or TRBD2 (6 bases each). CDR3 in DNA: TGTGCCAGCAGGTACGGGGGCAGTAGTAACGAGCAGTACTTC. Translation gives CASRYGGSSNEQYF.